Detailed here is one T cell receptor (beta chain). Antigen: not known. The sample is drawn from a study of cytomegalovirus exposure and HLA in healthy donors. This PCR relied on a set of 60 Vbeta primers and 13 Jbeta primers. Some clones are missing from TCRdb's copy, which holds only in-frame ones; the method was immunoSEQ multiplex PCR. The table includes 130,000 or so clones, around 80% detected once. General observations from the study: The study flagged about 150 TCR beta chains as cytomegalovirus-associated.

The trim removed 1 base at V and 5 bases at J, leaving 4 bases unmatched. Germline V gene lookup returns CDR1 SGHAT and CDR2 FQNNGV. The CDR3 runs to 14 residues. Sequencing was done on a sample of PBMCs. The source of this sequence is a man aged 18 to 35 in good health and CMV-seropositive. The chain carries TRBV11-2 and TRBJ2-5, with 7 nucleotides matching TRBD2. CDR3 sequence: CASSLGGSGETQYF. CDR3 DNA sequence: TGTGCCAGCAGCTTAGGCGGGAGTGGGGAGACCCAGTACTTC.